This TCR beta chain appears in the sequencing data of a study of neurological immune-mediated disorders. The authors made cDNA by 5'RACE with 10-nucleotide random UMIs. MiXCR was run by TCRdb on the 5' RACE reads, yielding one entry per CDR3 protein. The sample includes some 37,000 distinct CDR3 sequences, about 9.4% of them seen just once. This clonotype was counted ten times or more. Antigen unknown. After removal of 6 bases from V and 2 bases from J, the junction contained 9 bases not matched to a gene. Germline values: CDR1 MNHNS, CDR2 SASEGT. The CDR3 length is 16 residues. The study's findings and limits: The greatest TCR clonal expansion occurred in HTLV-1-associated myelopathy and the least in multiple sclerosis, which fell below healthy controls. The study found no CDR3 amino acid sequences shared by expanded clones across subjects, suggesting private repertoires in all groups.

The receptor was derived from a woman aged 25 to 39 with HTLV-1-associated myelopathy (HAM/TSP). Material: PBMCs. This chain links TRBV6-1 with TRBJ2-5, with 10 bases that match TRBD2. The CDR3 DNA is TGTGCCAGCAGGCCCAACCTAGCGGGGGCTCAAGAGACCCAGTACTTC. Translated: CASRPNLAGAQETQYF.